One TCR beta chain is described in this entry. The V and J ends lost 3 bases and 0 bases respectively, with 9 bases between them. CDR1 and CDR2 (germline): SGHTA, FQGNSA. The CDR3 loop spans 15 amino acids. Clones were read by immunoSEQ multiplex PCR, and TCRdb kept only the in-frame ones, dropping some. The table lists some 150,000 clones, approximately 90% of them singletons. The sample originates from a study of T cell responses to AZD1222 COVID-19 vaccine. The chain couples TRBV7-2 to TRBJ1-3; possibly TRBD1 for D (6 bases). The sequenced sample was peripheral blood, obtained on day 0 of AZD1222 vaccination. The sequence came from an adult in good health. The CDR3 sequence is CASSFTGNSGNTIYF. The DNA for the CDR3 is TGTGCCAGCAGCTTTACAGGGAACTCTGGAAACACCATATATTTT.